Listed below are T cell receptor beta chains from one sample, sequenced in a study of identical twins. In TCRdb, the 5' RACE reads were re-called with MiXCR into one record per CDR3 protein. Among 1.5 million to 2 million distinct CDR3 sequences listed, 25% to 35% were seen once. Sample: cord blood. The receptors were sampled from a newborn girl in good health. Each CDR3 is given with its conserved first and last residue. The order of the fields is clone size, V gene, D gene, J gene, CDR3 DNA, CDR3 protein. D genes are given only for firm matches. A row's size may be missing; if present it is once, few, many or a size class.

.	TRBV30	TRBD2	TRBJ2-1	TGTGCCTGGAGTACGGGGGGACCATACAATGAGCAGTTCTTC	CAWSTGGPYNEQFF
.	TRBV24-1	.	TRBJ1-1	TGTGCCACCAGTGATTTATTGACGGGGGAAGCTTTCTTT	CATSDLLTGEAFF
.	TRBV6-2/TRBV6-3	.	TRBJ2-5	TGTGCCAGCGCTAACCTCGATCGCAGCGAGACCCAGTACTTC	CASANLDRSETQYF
.	TRBV6-6	TRBD1	TRBJ1-3	TGTGCCAGCAGTTACCGGACAGGGGATGGAAACACCATATATTTT	CASSYRTGDGNTIYF
once	TRBV7-9	TRBD1	TRBJ2-3	TGTGCCAGCAGCTTAGCTTTTACAGGGGCGTCCACAGATACGCAGTATTTT	CASSLAFTGASTDTQYF
few	TRBV28	.	TRBJ1-6	TGTGCCAGCAGGTCCCTGGACGTCCTCTATAATTCACCCCTCCACTTT	CASRSLDVLYNSPLHF
.	TRBV20-1	TRBD2	TRBJ2-1	TGCAGTGCTATCTCGCGGGAGGGGTACAATGAGCAGTTCTTC	CSAISREGYNEQFF
.	TRBV5-1	TRBD1	TRBJ1-1	TGCGCCAGCAGCCCACAGGGGAGGAGGAGGAACACTGAAGCTTTCTTT	CASSPQGRRRNTEAFF
.	TRBV12-3/TRBV12-4	.	TRBJ1-2	TGTGCCAGCAGTTTTCGACAGGCCAGGGCATCGGATTATGGCTACACCTTC	CASSFRQARASDYGYTF
.	TRBV29-1	.	TRBJ2-1	TGCAGCGCCGGAACAGCCTCCTACGATGAGCAGTTCTTC	CSAGTASYDEQFF
.	TRBV12-3/TRBV12-4	.	TRBJ2-1	TGTGCCAGCAGTTTAGCTGTTTTTACAACAGAGTACAATGAGCAGTTCTTC	CASSLAVFTTEYNEQFF
.	TRBV12-3/TRBV12-4	.	TRBJ2-1	TGTGCCAGCAGTTTAGCCCTTATGAATGAGCAGTTCTTC	CASSLALMNEQFF
.	TRBV29-1	.	TRBJ2-2	TGCAGCGTTGGAGGGGTTACCGGGGAGCTGTTTTTT	CSVGGVTGELFF
.	TRBV6-2/TRBV6-3	TRBD1	TRBJ1-2	TGTGCCGGCACCGAAGCCGGGACAGTCTATGGCTACACCTTC	CAGTEAGTVYGYTF
few	TRBV20-1	.	TRBJ1-4	TGCAGTGCTAAAAGGACAACTAATGAAAAACTGTTTTTT	CSAKRTTNEKLFF
.	TRBV28	TRBD2	TRBJ2-7	TGTGCCAGCAGTTTTAGTAGCGGGAGGAATGAGCAGTACTTC	CASSFSSGRNEQYF
few	TRBV2	TRBD1	TRBJ2-1	TGTGCCAGCAACCCCCGACAGGGCTACTACAATGAGCAGTTCTTC	CASNPRQGYYNEQFF
many	TRBV7-2	.	TRBJ2-7	TGTGCCAGCAGCTTAGCTATACACGAGCAGTACTTC	CASSLAIHEQYF
few	TRBV5-1	.	TRBJ2-3	TGCGCCAGCAGCTTGGATAAGCGGGTCACAGATACGCAGTATTTT	CASSLDKRVTDTQYF
.	TRBV6-1	TRBD2	TRBJ2-3	TGTGCCAGCAGTGAAGGGGCGGGGGGTACAGATACGCAGTATTTT	CASSEGAGGTDTQYF
few	TRBV6-5	.	TRBJ2-1	TGTGCCAGCAGTTCCTCGGAACGCCTAAATGAGCAGTTCTTC	CASSSSERLNEQFF
few	TRBV9	.	TRBJ2-3	TGTGCCAGCAGCGTAAGGGGCGGGAGCACAGATACGCAGTATTTT	CASSVRGGSTDTQYF
.	TRBV10-3	TRBD1	TRBJ1-5	TGTGTCATCAGGGGACAGATCAATCAGCCCCAGCATTTT	CVIRGQINQPQHF
few	TRBV7-9	.	TRBJ1-2	TGTGCCAGCAGCCCGAGCAGCAGCGAAGCTAACTATGGCTACACCTTC	CASSPSSSEANYGYTF
.	TRBV2	.	TRBJ2-6	TGTGCCAGCAAAGATAGAGGACAACCCTCTGGGGCCAACGTCCTGACTTTC	CASKDRGQPSGANVLTF
.	TRBV12-3/TRBV12-4	.	TRBJ2-3	TGTGCCAGCAGTTTAAGGGACCCTCCAAGTGTGGAGTATTTT	CASSLRDPPSVEYF
.	TRBV28	.	TRBJ2-1	TGTGCCAGCAGTAGCCCTAGCGATGAGCAGTTCTTC	CASSSPSDEQFF
many	TRBV29-1	.	TRBJ2-1	TGCAGCGCAAGGCGTGGGCAGGGGAATGGTGAGCAGTTCTTC	CSARRGQGNGEQFF
many	TRBV13	.	TRBJ2-7	TGTGCCAGCAGCCCCGATTCCGCCTACGAGCAGTACTTC	CASSPDSAYEQYF
.	TRBV27	.	TRBJ1-1	TGTGCCAGCAGTCGAAACCCCGGACGGCTCCCTGAAGATTTCTTT	CASSRNPGRLPEDFF
few	TRBV4-2	.	TRBJ1-4	TGTGCCAGCAGCCAACGGACAGAGGGCGAAAAACTGTTTTTT	CASSQRTEGEKLFF
.	TRBV7-9	TRBD1	TRBJ2-1	TGTGCCAGCAGTCTCGTTTACGGCCGGGACAGCGAGGACAATGAGCAGTTCTTC	CASSLVYGRDSEDNEQFF